What follows are 20 T cell receptor beta chains derived from one specimen sequenced in a study of chronic HIV infection and antiretroviral therapy. From the 5' RACE reads, TCRdb called clonotypes with MiXCR, one entry per CDR3 protein. The data contain around 30,000 distinct CDR3 sequences, roughly 9.1% of them singletons. The sample was peripheral blood. The receptors were gathered from an adult who had HIV and had not received antiretroviral therapy, or was an uninfected healthy control (not recorded which).

This clonotype was counted at least ten times. V usage is TRBV29-1 and J usage is TRBJ2-3; D possibly corresponds to TRBD2 (6 bases). V was cut by 0 bases and J by 2 bases, with 9 bases left in between. The CDR3 consists of 14 residues. Germline assignment: CDR1 SQVTM and CDR2 ANQGSEA. This CDR3 is CSVEELASTDTQYF. The CDR3 region has the DNA TGCAGCGTTGAAGAACTAGCTTCCACAGATACGCAGTATTTT.

In this sample, this clonotype turned up many times. This chain links TRBV2 with TRBJ1-5; D unresolved. Deletions cut 4 bases from V and 3 bases from J, with 7 bases between. There are 13 residues in the CDR3. Germline CDR1 SNHLY, CDR2 FYNNEI. The CDR3 sequence is CASSGGYNQPQHF. The DNA for the CDR3 is TGTGCCAGCAGTGGAGGGTACAATCAGCCCCAGCATTTT.

This clonotype has just a few counts. The gene calls are TRBV7-2 and TRBJ1-2; 8 bases agree with TRBD1. This CDR3 has 15 amino acids. Per the germline V gene, CDR1 is SGHTA and CDR2 is FQGNSA. After removal of 3 bases from V and 4 bases from J, the junction contained 7 bases not matched to a gene. The CDR3 protein is CASSLPGQGSYGYTF. In DNA form, the CDR3 reads TGTGCCAGCAGCTTGCCCGGACAGGGAAGCTATGGCTACACCTTC.

In this sample, this clonotype turned up a few times. J is TRBJ2-3 and V is TRBV29-1; D gene uncertain. There are 12 residues in the CDR3. Germline V gene data show CDR1 as SQVTM and CDR2 as ANQGSEA. Deletions cut 3 bases from V and 3 bases from J, with 7 bases between. The CDR3 region is CSVDTRTDTQYF. For the CDR3, the DNA is TGCAGCGTTGATACCCGAACAGATACGCAGTATTTT.

V and J are TRBV9 and TRBJ1-4; D gene unclear. CDR3 length: 15 residues. V was cut by 2 bases and J by 0 bases, with 8 bases left in between. CDR1 is SGDLS and CDR2 is YYNGEE in the germline V gene. CDR3 amino acids: CASSVGGATNEKLFF. The CDR3 region has the DNA TGTGCCAGCAGCGTTGGTGGGGCAACTAATGAAAAACTGTTTTTT.

This clonotype occurred a few times. Written as DNA, the CDR3 is TGTGCCAGCAGTTACGACCCCCAGGGAGACAGGGGGCAAGAGACCCAGTACTTC. Its protein product is CASSYDPQGDRGQETQYF. This chain connects TRBV6-5 to TRBJ2-5; 9 bases are shared with TRBD1. The CDR3 extends over 18 amino acids. The germline gives CDR1 MNHEY, CDR2 SVGAGI. V lost 2 bases to trimming and J lost 2 bases; unmatched junction nucleotides: 12.

Relative to its sample, this clonotype is medium-sized. The DNA of the CDR3 is TGTGCCAGCAGTTCTTCCAAATTATCGGGGTTCTTC. Translated, it gives CASSSSKLSGFF. The chain couples TRBV6-2 or TRBV6-3 to TRBJ2-1; no definite D call. There are 12 residues in the CDR3. Looked up from germline, CDR1 is MNHEY and CDR2 is SVGEGT. Deletions cut 4 bases from V and 15 bases from J, with 16 bases between.

This clonotype was counted ten times or more. The J gene is TRBJ1-3, the V gene TRBV4-3; D not resolved. V lost 0 bases and J lost 0, with 9 bases in between. Germline-derived CDR1 and CDR2 are LGHNA and YSLEER. The CDR3 extends over 16 amino acids. CDR3 region: CASSQDNRFSGNTIYF. Written as DNA, the CDR3 is TGCGCCAGCAGCCAAGATAACAGATTCTCTGGAAACACCATATATTTT.

This rearrangement joins TRBV20-1 to TRBJ2-7; TRBD2 might be the D (5 bases). Germline V gene data show CDR1 as DFQATT and CDR2 as SNEGSKA (reference sequence). The CDR3 sequence is 14 residues long. The V gene lost 1 base and the J gene lost 0 bases, with 10 bases spanning the gap. CDR3 in amino acids: CSARADSLSYEQYF. Here the CDR3 DNA reads TGCAGTGCTAGAGCGGACTCACTCTCCTACGAGCAGTACTTC.

This clonotype was picked up a small number of times. This chain links TRBV20-1 with TRBJ1-4; TRBD1 agrees at 7 bases. The ends lost 6 bases at V and 8 bases at J; junction bases unmatched: 9. Germline-derived CDR1 and CDR2 are DFQATT and SNEGSKA (reference sequence). This CDR3 is 13 amino acids long. CDR3 nucleotides: TGCAGTGCGCAGGGGACAGACGGCGAAAAACTGTTTTTT. Translating it yields CSAQGTDGEKLFF.

The CDR3 here is CATSQQGGETQYF. The CDR3 DNA is TGTGCCACCAGTCAACAGGGCGGAGAGACCCAGTACTTC. The V gene is TRBV24-1, the J gene TRBJ2-5; possibly TRBD1 for D (6 bases). From germline, CDR1 is KGHDR and CDR2 SFDVKD. The CDR3 totals 13 residues. The germline V and J ends were trimmed by 6 bases and 4 bases, with 11 bases remaining between them.

Note on this clonotype: A much more abundant neighbour one base away suggests this may be a read error. The chain has TRBV27 and TRBJ1-1, with D possibly being TRBD1 (5 bases). This CDR3 comprises 15 residues. Per germline, CDR1 MNHEY and CDR2 SMNVEV (reference sequence). The CDR3 DNA reads TGTGCCAGCAGTTTCAGGGACGCGGTGAACACTGAAGCTTCCTTT. The encoded protein is CASSFRDAVNTEASF.

This clonotype was picked up many times. The rearrangement joins TRBV7-6 to TRBJ2-2; 7 positions match TRBD2. The ends lost 5 bases at V and 4 bases at J; junction bases unmatched: 4. There are 14 residues in the CDR3. Germline V gene data show CDR1 as SGHVS and CDR2 as FNYEAQ. The CDR3 spells CASSVLALTGELFF. The CDR3 bases are TGTGCCAGCAGCGTACTAGCGCTCACCGGGGAGCTGTTTTTT.

This clonotype was counted at least ten times. The chain couples TRBV27 to TRBJ2-1; 12 nucleotides align to TRBD2. The CDR3 is 14 residues long. Germline assignment: CDR1 MNHEY and CDR2 SMNVEV (reference sequence). J was trimmed by 8 bases and V by 6 bases; bases with no gene match: 5. The CDR3 loop is CASSTTSGSHEQFF. The DNA of the CDR3 is TGTGCCAGCAGCACGACTAGCGGGAGCCATGAGCAGTTCTTC.

This clonotype was seen many times. The V and J genes are TRBV11-2 and TRBJ2-1, with D possibly TRBD2 on 7 matching bases. CDR1 SGHAT and CDR2 FQNNGV come from the germline V gene. The CDR3 loop spans 13 amino acids. V gave up 5 bases and J gave up 13 bases, with 18 bases separating them. The chain's CDR3 is CASSDPGAGDQFF. DNA for the CDR3: TGTGCCAGCAGCGACCCGGGGGCGGGGGATCAGTTCTTC.

This clonotype has at least ten counts. V and J are TRBV29-1 and TRBJ2-2, with 9 bases identical to TRBD2. With V trimmed by 8 bases and J by 4 bases, 5 bases remained unmatched. Germline assignment: CDR1 SQVTM and CDR2 ANQGSEA. CDR3 size: 13 residues. In DNA form, the CDR3 reads TGCAGCTTTAGCGGGAGTGGCACCGGGGAGCTGTTTTTT. Its translation is CSFSGSGTGELFF.

This clonotype was found a few times. The chain uses TRBV12-3 or TRBV12-4 and TRBJ1-3; 7 nucleotides agree with TRBD1. V was pared by 10 bases and J by 0 bases, with 6 bases of the junction left unmatched. The CDR3 extends over 14 amino acids. CDR3 region: CATRAGGSGNTIYF. For the CDR3, the DNA is TGTGCCACCCGGGCAGGGGGCTCTGGAAACACCATATATTTT.

This clonotype was observed a few times. V usage is TRBV29-1 and J usage is TRBJ2-5; D is possibly TRBD2 (5 bases). The germline CDR1 and CDR2 sequences are SQVTM and ANQGSEA. This CDR3 spans 14 amino acids. With 1 base removed from V and 2 bases from J, the gap between germline ends came to 11 bases. Here the CDR3 reads CSVEGRQMQETQYF. The CDR3 bases are TGCAGCGTTGAAGGGAGGCAGATGCAAGAGACCCAGTACTTC.

This clonotype was recorded a few times. The chain combines TRBV11-2 with TRBJ2-3; 8 bases agree with TRBD2. The J segment lost 3 bases and the V segment lost 5 bases, leaving 7 bases of the junction unmatched. This CDR3 contains 15 residues. CDR1 is SGHAT, CDR2 FQNNGV, per germline. In DNA, the CDR3 is TGTGCCAGCAGCCGGAGCGGGGGTCTTACAGATACGCAGTATTTT. This codes for CASSRSGGLTDTQYF.

CDR3 coding DNA: TGCAGTGGGTTGGCCGGGAACTATGGCTACACCTTC. It specifies CSGLAGNYGYTF. The chain links TRBV29-1 to TRBJ1-2, with D unclear. The germline CDR1 and CDR2 sequences are SQVTM and ANQGSEA. This CDR3 contains 12 residues.